Shown below are 20 T cell receptor beta chains from a single sample sequenced in a study of blood T cell repertoires in COVID-19. Produced via immunoSEQ multiplex PCR; TCRdb's table is partial and in-frame only. The sample contains around 300,000 clones, 80% to 90% of which appear only once. Sequenced sample: PBMCs or T cells enriched from blood (not recorded which). All receptors come from a woman aged 18 to 35 who had recovered from COVID-19.

This clone was observed a handful of times. This chain links TRBV6-1 with TRBJ1-1; weak D call: TRBD1 (5 bases). This CDR3 comprises 14 residues. Germline V gene lookup returns CDR1 MNHNS and CDR2 SASEGT. Trimming took off 3 bases at V and 11 bases at J, with 19 bases between the two ends. The CDR3 sequence: CASSDSAGPLGAFF. The CDR3 DNA sequence: TGTGCCAGCAGTGATTCGGCAGGGCCACTGGGGGCTTTCTTT.

This clone appeared a few times. The CDR3 bases are TGCGCCAGCAGCTCTCGACAGAACACCGGGGAGCTGTTTTTT. Amino acid sequence: CASSSRQNTGELFF. This rearrangement joins TRBV5-1 to TRBJ2-2; no clear D gene. Germline V lookup: CDR1 SGHRS, CDR2 YFSETQ. Trimming pared 3 bases from V and 1 base from J, leaving 7 bases between. The CDR3 is 14 amino acids.

This clone has more than one count but fewer than ten. V usage is TRBV3-1 (or the pseudogene TRBV3-2) and J usage is TRBJ1-1, with 7 bases identical to TRBD1. This CDR3 region has 16 residues. Germline values: CDR1 LGHDT, CDR2 YNNKEL (reference sequence). J gave up 4 bases and V 4 bases, and 12 bases lay outside the gene matches. The CDR3 region has the DNA TGTGCCAGCAGCCTAAAATGGACAGGCTTGGGCACTGAAGCTTTCTTT. Protein product: CASSLKWTGLGTEAFF.

The chain combines TRBV19 with TRBJ1-6; D might be TRBD1 (5 bases). The CDR3 is made up of 15 amino acids. Trimming removed 8 bases from V and 9 bases from J, with 20 bases in between. Germline CDR1 is LNHDA and CDR2 is SQIVND (reference sequence). CDR3 coding DNA: TGTGCCAGTGGCCCGGCACAGGCCTTGGGTTCACCCCTCCACTTT. Translated: CASGPAQALGSPLHF.

This chain joins TRBV4-2 and TRBJ2-1, with TRBD2 matching over 11 bases. The germline V gene encodes CDR1 LGHNA and CDR2 YNFKEQ. V lost 2 bases, J lost 3 bases, and 3 bases stayed unmatched. This CDR3 comprises 16 residues. The CDR3 region has the DNA TGTGCCAGCAGCCAAACTAGCGGGGGTTACTACAATGAGCAGTTCTTC. This codes for CASSQTSGGYYNEQFF.

V and J are TRBV12-3 or TRBV12-4 and TRBJ1-2; 9 nucleotides align to TRBD1. This CDR3 is built from 12 residues. V shed 8 bases and J 8 bases; nucleotides not matched to a gene: 6. In nucleotides, the CDR3 is TGTGCCAGCTGGGACAGGGTGGAGGGCTACACCTTC. Its protein product is CASWDRVEGYTF.

This chain joins TRBV13 and TRBJ2-7, with 10 bases fitting TRBD2. Germline CDR1 is PRHDT and CDR2 is FYEKMQ (reference sequence). Losses at the gene ends were 5 bases for V and 6 bases for J; bases not matched to a gene: 13. The CDR3 runs 16 residues. The chain's CDR3 is CASSPGGQRGGLEQYF. The DNA of the CDR3 is TGTGCCAGCAGCCCAGGGGGCCAGCGGGGGGGCCTCGAGCAGTACTTC.

V is TRBV19 and J is TRBJ1-2; 8 bases are shared with TRBD1. Trimming at V came to 5 bases and at J to 9 bases, leaving 11 bases not matched to a gene. This CDR3 spans 14 amino acids. In germline, CDR1 is LNHDA, CDR2 SQIVND (reference sequence). CDR3 region: CASSLTQQGGRYTF. CDR3 in DNA: TGTGCCAGTAGTCTAACCCAACAGGGGGGCCGCTACACCTTC.

This clone is a singleton in its sample. This chain joins TRBV5-1 and TRBJ2-3, with a tentative D call TRBD1 (6 bases). The ends were cut back, 6 bases at V and 0 bases at J, with 11 bases in the middle. CDR3 length equals 14 residues. Germline assignment: CDR1 SGHRS and CDR2 YFSETQ. This CDR3 is CASMGTGSTDTQYF. Written as DNA, the CDR3 is TGCGCCAGCATGGGAACAGGGAGCACAGATACGCAGTATTTT.

V gene TRBV5-1 combines with J gene TRBJ2-5, with D perhaps TRBD1 (6 bases). Trimming took off 3 bases at V and 2 bases at J, with 11 bases between the two ends. CDR1 is SGHRS, CDR2 YFSETQ, per germline. The CDR3 contains 14 residues. The CDR3 loop is CASSSGQGQETQYF. CDR3 DNA: TGCGCCAGCAGCTCGGGCCAGGGGCAAGAGACCCAGTACTTC.

The chain has TRBV5-4 and TRBJ1-2; tentative D call: TRBD1 (6 bases). The germline CDR1 and CDR2 sequences are SGHNT and YYREEE (reference sequence). The length of the CDR3 is 15 residues. V was clipped by 0 bases and J by 4 bases, with 13 bases between them. CDR3 in amino acids: CASSLARIQGYGYTF. The CDR3 DNA sequence: TGTGCCAGCAGCTTGGCCAGGATACAGGGCTATGGCTACACCTTC.

The chain carries TRBV25-1 and TRBJ1-1, with a tentative D call TRBD1 (5 bases). V was pared by 0 bases and J by 1 base, with 6 bases between. This CDR3 is built from 14 residues. Germline V gene data show CDR1 as MGHDK and CDR2 as SYGVNS. The CDR3 sequence is CASSEYQGNTEAFF. The DNA for the CDR3 is TGTGCCAGCAGTGAATACCAGGGGAACACTGAAGCTTTCTTT.

The rearrangement links TRBV7-2 to TRBJ2-1; D is perhaps TRBD2 (6 bases). Germline V gives CDR1 SGHTA, CDR2 FQGNSA. V shed 6 bases and J shed 7 bases, with 19 bases lying between them. The CDR3 length is 15 residues. CDR3 nucleotide sequence: TGTGCCAGCAGTCGCGGGGACTTAATGGGGAATGAGCAGTTCTTC. As protein: CASSRGDLMGNEQFF.

This rearrangement joins TRBV24-1 to TRBJ1-4, with TRBD1 identical over 7 bases. Germline V lookup: CDR1 KGHDR, CDR2 SFDVKD. V lost 0 bases and J lost 8; bases outside the gene matches: 5. The CDR3 extends over 15 amino acids. The CDR3 coding sequence is TGTGCCACCAGTGATTTGGGGGACAGTAAGGAAAAACTGTTTTTT. Translating gives CATSDLGDSKEKLFF.

In its sample, this clone was seen a few times. The V gene is TRBV28, the J gene TRBJ1-2; D call uncertain. Germline CDR1 reads MDHEN; CDR2 reads SYDVKM. Trimming pared 2 bases from V and 6 bases from J, leaving 7 bases between. The CDR3 has 12 residues. The CDR3 bases are TGTGCCAGCAGTTTAAACTTCGATGGCTACACCTTC. This encodes CASSLNFDGYTF.

This sequence joins TRBV10-1 and TRBJ2-2; 9 bases match TRBD1. The junction had 5 bases not matched to a gene; V was cut back by 6 bases and J by 6 bases. Germline CDR1 is WNHNN and CDR2 is SYGVQD (reference sequence). The CDR3 is 14 residues long. CDR3 DNA sequence: TGCGCCAGCAGCCGGGACAGGGTTCCCGGGGAGCTGTTTTTT. Amino acid sequence: CASSRDRVPGELFF.

The chain is built from TRBV5-5 and TRBJ2-5; 8 nucleotides agree with TRBD2. V trimming: 0 bases; J trimming: 0 bases; junction bases outside the gene matches: 4. Germline V gives CDR1 SGHKS, CDR2 YYEKEE (reference sequence). The CDR3 consists of 16 residues. The CDR3 is CASSLGRGEYQETQYF. In DNA, the CDR3 is TGTGCCAGCAGCTTGGGGCGGGGGGAGTACCAAGAGACCCAGTACTTC.

V and J are TRBV5-1 and TRBJ2-2; 7 bases agree with TRBD1. Germline V gene sequence: CDR1 SGHRS, CDR2 YFSETQ. CDR3 size: 15 residues. V lost 4 bases and J lost 0; bases outside the gene matches: 3. The CDR3 DNA sequence: TGCGCCAGCAGCACAGGGGCCACGAACACCGGGGAGCTGTTTTTT. The encoded protein is CASSTGATNTGELFF.

The V and J genes are TRBV11-2 and TRBJ1-2; TRBD1 is a possible D gene (5 bases). Per germline, CDR1 SGHAT and CDR2 FQNNGV. V was pared by 6 bases and J by 2 bases, with 10 bases between. The CDR3 is made up of 13 amino acids. The CDR3 here is CASSGGWNYGYTF. CDR3 bases: TGTGCCAGCAGTGGGGGGTGGAACTATGGCTACACCTTC. Filled out from reference TRBV11-2 and TRBJ1-2, the complete variable domain reads EAGVAQSPRYKIIEKRQSVAFWCNPISGHATLYWYQQILGQGPKLLIQFQNNGVVDDSQLPKDRFSAERLKGVDSTLKIQPAKLEDSAVYLCASSGGWNYGYTFGSGTRLTVV.

The rearrangement links TRBV27 to TRBJ1-1; 11 nucleotides line up with TRBD1. This CDR3 region has 14 residues. CDR1 is MNHEY and CDR2 is SMNVEV in the germline V gene (reference sequence). V was clipped by 3 bases and J by 6 bases; unmatched bases: 3. The CDR3: CASSFRTGGSEAFF. The CDR3, as DNA: TGTGCCAGCAGTTTTAGGACAGGGGGCTCTGAAGCTTTCTTT.